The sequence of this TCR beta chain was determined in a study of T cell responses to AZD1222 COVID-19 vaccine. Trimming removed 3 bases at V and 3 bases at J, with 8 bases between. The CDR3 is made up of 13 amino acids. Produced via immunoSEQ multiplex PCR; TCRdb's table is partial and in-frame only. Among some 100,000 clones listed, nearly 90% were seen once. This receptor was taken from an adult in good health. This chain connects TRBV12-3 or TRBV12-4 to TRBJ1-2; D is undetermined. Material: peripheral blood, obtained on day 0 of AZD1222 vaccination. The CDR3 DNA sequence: TGTGCCAGCAGTTTGGCGAATTACTATGGCTACACCTTC. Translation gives CASSLANYYGYTF.